The next 11 T cell receptor beta chains were all read from a single sample in a study of CD8 T cells in ankylosing spondylitis (dated by TCRdb to between 2016 and 2019). What the study reported, not specific to this receptor: Blood from ankylosing spondylitis patients appeared to be characterized by a TCR beta motif made up of eight highly homologous amino acid variants.

These receptors have no known antigen. Libraries were constructed by 5' RACE. The sequencing machine was an Illumina HiSeq 2500. The public sequencing data were trimmed at Q25 with fastp and processed into clonotypes with MiXCR by TCRdb, which kept only in-frame beta chains. Every entry covers one CDR3 protein and lists the most common genes and DNA from its rows. Within this sample are some 330,000 distinct CDR3 sequences, with less than 9.5% of them counted one time only. The ten largest clones represent approximately 15% of the sample. Sequencing used blood, either unsorted or a sorted T cell fraction (not recorded which). The receptors were sampled from a male donor with ankylosing spondylitis.

Ten or more counts support this clonotype. The V call is TRBV10-3, the J call TRBJ2-2; D call uncertain. CDR1 and CDR2 (germline): ENHRY, SYGVKD. Trimming shortened V by 7 bases and J by 0 bases, and 15 bases separated the two germline ends. This CDR3 comprises 16 residues. The CDR3 DNA is TGTGCCATCACCGAGTCCCCCAATTCGAACACCGGGGAGCTGTTTTTT. This codes for CAITESPNSNTGELFF.

The chain links TRBV20-1 to TRBJ1-5; the D gene is possibly TRBD1 (5 bases). Looked up from germline, CDR1 is DFQATT and CDR2 is SNEGSKA (reference sequence). This CDR3 is 14 amino acids long. The V and J ends lost 0 bases and 3 bases respectively, with 9 bases between them. The DNA of the CDR3 is TGCAGTGCTAGAGATCGGACACACAATCAGCCCCAGCATTTT. It translates to CSARDRTHNQPQHF.

Only a few counts were recorded for this clonotype. The chain links TRBV7-8 to TRBJ2-2; unclear D gene. This CDR3 contains 12 residues. Trimming shortened V by 4 bases and J by 7 bases, and 7 bases separated the two germline ends. Germline V gives CDR1 SGHVS, CDR2 FQNEAQ. The CDR3 sequence is CASSWPGGELFF. The CDR3, as DNA: TGTGCCAGCAGCTGGCCGGGCGGGGAGCTGTTTTTT.

This clonotype was counted only a few times. The chain recombines TRBV2 with TRBJ1-6; D gene ambiguous. V shed 6 bases and J shed 0 bases, with 9 bases lying between them. This CDR3 contains 15 residues. Germline V gene sequence: CDR1 SNHLY, CDR2 FYNNEI. CDR3 residues: CASRIHSSYNSPLHF. The CDR3 region has the DNA TGTGCCAGCAGAATACACAGCTCCTATAATTCACCCCTCCACTTT.

V gene TRBV3-1 combines with J gene TRBJ2-1; the match to TRBD2 covers 9 bases. The V and J ends lost 4 bases and 4 bases, in that order; junction bases with no gene match: 11. The CDR3 totals 17 residues. Looked up from germline, CDR1 is LGHDT and CDR2 is YNNKEL (reference sequence). The CDR3: CASSPWGASGDYNEQFF. Here the CDR3 DNA reads TGTGCCAGCAGCCCCTGGGGGGCTAGCGGGGATTACAATGAGCAGTTCTTC.

The CDR3 region is CASSLVSQGYEQFF. In DNA form, the CDR3 reads TGTGCCAGCAGCTTAGTGTCCCAGGGCTATGAGCAGTTCTTC. J is TRBJ2-1 and V is TRBV7-3, with a possible D match to TRBD1 (5 bases). The V end lost 2 bases, the J end lost 8 bases, and 13 bases lay between the germline ends. Germline loops: CDR1 SGHTA, CDR2 FQGTGA. The CDR3 is made up of 14 amino acids. The full variable domain, in which reference TRBV7-3 and TRBJ2-1 provide the parts outside the CDR3, is GAGVSQTPSNKVTEKGKYVELRCDPISGHTALYWYRQSLGQGPEFLIYFQGTGAADDSGLPNDRFFAVRPEGSVSTLKIQRTERGDSAVYLCASSLVSQGYEQFFGPGTRLTVL.

V and J are TRBV29-1 and TRBJ2-3, with D perhaps TRBD2 (6 bases). V dropped 2 bases and J dropped 6 bases, with 18 bases sitting between them. Germline lookup yields CDR1 SQVTM and CDR2 ANQGSEA. The CDR3 consists of 15 residues. CDR3 residues: CSVERSGGAGDTQYF. The CDR3 DNA follows: TGCAGCGTTGAACGATCGGGCGGGGCGGGGGATACGCAGTATTTT.

This clonotype was seen only a few times. The chain is built from TRBV20-1 and TRBJ2-7, with D possibly TRBD2 on 6 matching bases. This CDR3 has 15 amino acids. CDR1 is DFQATT and CDR2 is SNEGSKA in the germline V gene (reference sequence). V was shortened by 4 bases and J by 2 bases, with 18 bases between the two germline ends. The CDR3 sequence is CSANPSVGGAYEQYF. CDR3 nucleotide sequence: TGCAGTGCTAACCCCTCCGTGGGAGGTGCCTACGAGCAGTACTTC.

This clonotype was counted between two and nine times. The rearrangement uses TRBV11-3 and TRBJ2-1, with D perhaps TRBD1 or TRBD2 (5 bases each). The germline gives CDR1 SGHNT, CDR2 YENEEA. The CDR3 is 15 residues long. The ends were cut back, 5 bases at V and 6 bases at J, with 17 bases in the middle. The DNA for the CDR3 is TGTGCCAGCAGCCTTAGATCGTGGGGGTCCAATGAGCAGTTCTTC. Translating gives CASSLRSWGSNEQFF.

This clonotype was recorded a few times. The chain couples TRBV11-2 to TRBJ2-1; 10 bases fit TRBD2. J gave up 5 bases and V 8 bases, and 9 bases lay outside the gene matches. The CDR3 sequence is 15 residues long. CDR1 is SGHAT, CDR2 FQNNGV, per germline. The CDR3 region has the DNA TGTGCCAGCTCCCTAAGGGGACTAGCGAACAATGAGCAGTTCTTC. It codes for CASSLRGLANNEQFF.

J is TRBJ2-3 and V is TRBV4-1; D is unclear. V was shortened by 6 bases and J by 6 bases, with 13 bases between the two germline ends. The CDR3 runs 13 residues. From germline, CDR1 is MGHRA and CDR2 YSYEKL. In DNA, the CDR3 is TGCGCCAGCAGTCGGCTCCCGCGGGATACGCAGTATTTT. It encodes CASSRLPRDTQYF.